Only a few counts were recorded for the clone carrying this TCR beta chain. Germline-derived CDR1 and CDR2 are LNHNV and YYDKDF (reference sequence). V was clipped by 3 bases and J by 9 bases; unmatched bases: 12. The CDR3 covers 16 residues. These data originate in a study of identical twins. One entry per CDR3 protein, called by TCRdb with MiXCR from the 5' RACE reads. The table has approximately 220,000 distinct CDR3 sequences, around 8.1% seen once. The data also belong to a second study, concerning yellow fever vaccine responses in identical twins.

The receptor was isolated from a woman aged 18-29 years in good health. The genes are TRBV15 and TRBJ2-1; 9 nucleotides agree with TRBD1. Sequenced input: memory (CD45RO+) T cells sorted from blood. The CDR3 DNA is TGTGCCACCAGCAGTCCCCGGGACAGGGATTTTTTTGAGCAGTTCTTC. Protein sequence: CATSSPRDRDFFEQFF.